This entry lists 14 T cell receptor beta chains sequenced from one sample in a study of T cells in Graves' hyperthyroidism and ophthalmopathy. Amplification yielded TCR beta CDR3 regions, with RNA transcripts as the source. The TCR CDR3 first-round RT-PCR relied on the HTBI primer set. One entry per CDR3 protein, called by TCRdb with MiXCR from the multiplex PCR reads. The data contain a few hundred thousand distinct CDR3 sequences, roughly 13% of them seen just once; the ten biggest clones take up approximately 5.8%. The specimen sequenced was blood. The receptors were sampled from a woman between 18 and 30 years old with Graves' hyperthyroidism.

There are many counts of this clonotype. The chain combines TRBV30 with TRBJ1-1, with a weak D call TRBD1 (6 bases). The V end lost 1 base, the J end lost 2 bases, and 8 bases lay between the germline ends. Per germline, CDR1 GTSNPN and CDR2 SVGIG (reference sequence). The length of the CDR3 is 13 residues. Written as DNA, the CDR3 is TGTGCCTGGAGTGGGACAGTCAACACTGAAGCTTTCTTT. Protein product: CAWSGTVNTEAFF.

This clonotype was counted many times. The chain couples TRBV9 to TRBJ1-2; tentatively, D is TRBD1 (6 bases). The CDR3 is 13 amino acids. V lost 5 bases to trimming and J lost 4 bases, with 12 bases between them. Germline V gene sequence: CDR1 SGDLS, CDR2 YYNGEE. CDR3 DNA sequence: TGTGCCAGCAGTAATGACAGGTCCTATGGCTACACCTTC. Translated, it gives CASSNDRSYGYTF.

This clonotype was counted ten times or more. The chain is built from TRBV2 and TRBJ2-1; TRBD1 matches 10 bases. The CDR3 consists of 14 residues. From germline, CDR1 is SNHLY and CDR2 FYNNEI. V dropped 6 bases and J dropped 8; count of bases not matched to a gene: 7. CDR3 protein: CASRGQGNYDEQFF. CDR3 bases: TGTGCCAGCAGGGGACAGGGGAATTACGATGAGCAGTTCTTC.

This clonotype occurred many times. CDR3 in amino acids: CASSSHMDEAFF. The CDR3 nucleotides read TGTGCCAGCAGCTCTCACATGGATGAAGCTTTCTTT. This chain uses TRBV7-2 with TRBJ1-1, with D unresolved. The CDR3 is 12 residues long. The germline V gene has CDR1 SGHTA and CDR2 FQGNSA. Trimming removed 4 bases at V and 7 bases at J, with 10 bases between. Using reference TRBV7-2 and TRBJ1-1 for the parts outside the CDR3, the full variable domain is GAGVSQSPSNKVTEKGKDVELRCDPISGHTALYWYRQSLGQGLEFLIYFQGNSAPDKSGLPSDRFSAERTGGSVSTLTIQRTQQEDSAVYLCASSSHMDEAFFGQGTRLTVV.

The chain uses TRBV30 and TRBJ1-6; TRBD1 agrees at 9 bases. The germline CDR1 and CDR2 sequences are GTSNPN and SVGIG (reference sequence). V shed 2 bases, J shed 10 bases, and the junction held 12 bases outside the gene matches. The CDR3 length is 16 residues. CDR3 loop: CAWSTAAGQGLSPLHF. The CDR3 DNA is TGTGCCTGGAGTACCGCTGCGGGACAGGGTTTGTCACCCCTCCACTTT.

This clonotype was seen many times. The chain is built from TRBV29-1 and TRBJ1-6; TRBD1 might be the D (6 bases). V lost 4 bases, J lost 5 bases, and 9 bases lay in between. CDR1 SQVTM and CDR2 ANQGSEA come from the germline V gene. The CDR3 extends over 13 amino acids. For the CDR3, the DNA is TGCAGCGTTGCGACAGGAAATAATTCACCCCTCCACTTT. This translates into CSVATGNNSPLHF.

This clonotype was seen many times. The CDR3 sequence is CASTLAGNRQFF. The CDR3 region has the DNA TGTGCCAGCACCCTAGCAGGGAACCGGCAGTTCTTC. This sequence joins TRBV12-3 or TRBV12-4 and TRBJ2-1; either TRBD1 or TRBD2 may supply D (5 bases each). The CDR3 runs 12 residues. The V gene lost 7 bases and the J gene lost 12 bases, with 16 bases spanning the gap.

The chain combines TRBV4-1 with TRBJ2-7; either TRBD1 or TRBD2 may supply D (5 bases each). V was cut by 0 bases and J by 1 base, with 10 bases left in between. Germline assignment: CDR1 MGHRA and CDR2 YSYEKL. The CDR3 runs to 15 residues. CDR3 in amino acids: CASSQEPRGSYEQYF. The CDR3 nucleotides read TGCGCCAGCAGCCAAGAACCGAGGGGTTCCTACGAGCAGTACTTC.

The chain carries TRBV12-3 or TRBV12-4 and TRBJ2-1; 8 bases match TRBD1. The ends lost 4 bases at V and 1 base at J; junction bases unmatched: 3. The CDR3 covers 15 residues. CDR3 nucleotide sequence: TGTGCCAGCAGTTCCCGGGACAGGTCCTACAATGAGCAGTTCTTC. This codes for CASSSRDRSYNEQFF.

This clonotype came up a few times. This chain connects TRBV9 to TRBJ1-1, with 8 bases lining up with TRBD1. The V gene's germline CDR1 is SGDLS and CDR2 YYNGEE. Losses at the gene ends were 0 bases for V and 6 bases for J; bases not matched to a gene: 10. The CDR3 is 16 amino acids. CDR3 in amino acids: CASSVGGSGQGAEAFF. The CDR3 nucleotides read TGTGCCAGCAGCGTAGGGGGTTCCGGACAGGGTGCTGAAGCTTTCTTT. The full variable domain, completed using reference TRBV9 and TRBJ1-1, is DSGVTQTPKHLITATGQRVTLRCSPRSGDLSVYWYQQSLDQGLQFLIQYYNGEERAKGNILERFSAQQFPDLHSELNLSSLELGDSALYFCASSVGGSGQGAEAFFGQGTRLTVV.

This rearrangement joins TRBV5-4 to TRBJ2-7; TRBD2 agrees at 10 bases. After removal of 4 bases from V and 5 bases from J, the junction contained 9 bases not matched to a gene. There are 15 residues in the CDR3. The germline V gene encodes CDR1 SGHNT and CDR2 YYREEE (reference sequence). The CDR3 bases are TGTGCCAGCAGCATAGGGGGGACTAGCGTCCACGAGCAGTACTTC. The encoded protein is CASSIGGTSVHEQYF.

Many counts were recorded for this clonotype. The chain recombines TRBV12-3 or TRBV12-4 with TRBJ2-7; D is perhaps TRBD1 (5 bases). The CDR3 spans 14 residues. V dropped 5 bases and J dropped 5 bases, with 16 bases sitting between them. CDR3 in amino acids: CASSPTAGLNEQYF. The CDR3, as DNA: TGTGCCAGCAGTCCTACTGCAGGGCTCAACGAGCAGTACTTC.

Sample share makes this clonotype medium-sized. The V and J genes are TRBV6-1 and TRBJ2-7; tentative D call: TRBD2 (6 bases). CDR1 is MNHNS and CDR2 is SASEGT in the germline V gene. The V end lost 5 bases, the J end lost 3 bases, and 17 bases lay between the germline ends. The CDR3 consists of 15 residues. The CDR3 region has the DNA TGTGCCAGCAGTACCGGGACTCATAGTTTCTACGAGCAGTACTTC. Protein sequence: CASSTGTHSFYEQYF.

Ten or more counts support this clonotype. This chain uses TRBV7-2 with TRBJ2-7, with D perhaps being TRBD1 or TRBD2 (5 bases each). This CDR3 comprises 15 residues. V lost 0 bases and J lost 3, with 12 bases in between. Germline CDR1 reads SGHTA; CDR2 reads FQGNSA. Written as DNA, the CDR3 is TGTGCCAGCAGCTTAGCGGGACCATCGGGCTACGAGCAGTACTTC. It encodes CASSLAGPSGYEQYF.